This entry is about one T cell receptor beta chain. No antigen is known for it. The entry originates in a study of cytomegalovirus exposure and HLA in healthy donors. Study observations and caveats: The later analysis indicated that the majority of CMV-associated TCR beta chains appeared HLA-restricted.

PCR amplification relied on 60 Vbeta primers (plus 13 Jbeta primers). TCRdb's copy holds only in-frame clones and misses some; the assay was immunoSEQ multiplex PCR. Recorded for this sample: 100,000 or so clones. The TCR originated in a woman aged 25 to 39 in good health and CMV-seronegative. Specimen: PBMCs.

For the CDR3, the DNA is TGTGCCAGCAGATTCCAGACAGGGGACACCGGGGAGCTGTTTTTT. It is translated as CASRFQTGDTGELFF. The rearrangement uses TRBV6-1 and TRBJ2-2, with TRBD1 matching 8 bases. V dropped 6 bases and J dropped 3; count of bases not matched to a gene: 6. CDR1 MNHNS and CDR2 SASEGT come from the germline V gene. The CDR3 covers 15 residues.